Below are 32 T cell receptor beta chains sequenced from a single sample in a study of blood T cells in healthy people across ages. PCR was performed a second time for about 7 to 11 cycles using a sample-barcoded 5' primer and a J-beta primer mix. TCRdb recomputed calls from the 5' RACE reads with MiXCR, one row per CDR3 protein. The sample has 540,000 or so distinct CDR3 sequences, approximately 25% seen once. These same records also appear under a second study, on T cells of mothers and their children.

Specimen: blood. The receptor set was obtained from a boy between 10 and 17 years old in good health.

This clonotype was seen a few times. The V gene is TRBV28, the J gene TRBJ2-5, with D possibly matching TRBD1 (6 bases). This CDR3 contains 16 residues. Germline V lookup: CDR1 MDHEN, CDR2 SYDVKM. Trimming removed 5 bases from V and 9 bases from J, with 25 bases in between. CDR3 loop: CASSGWTAVPEEAQYF. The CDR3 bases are TGTGCCAGCAGTGGCTGGACAGCGGTCCCGGAGGAGGCCCAGTACTTC.

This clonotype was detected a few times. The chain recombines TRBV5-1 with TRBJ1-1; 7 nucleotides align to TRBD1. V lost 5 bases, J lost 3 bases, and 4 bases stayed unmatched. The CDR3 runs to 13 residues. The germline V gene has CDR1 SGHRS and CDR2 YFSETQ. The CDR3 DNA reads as TGCGCCAGCAGACCCAGGGGGTACACTGAAGCTTTCTTT. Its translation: CASRPRGYTEAFF.

CDR3 sequence (DNA): TGTGCCAGCAGCCACTTTTTGGGGACGTCCTACGAGCAGTACTTC. Amino acid sequence: CASSHFLGTSYEQYF. The gene calls are TRBV3-1 and TRBJ2-5; perhaps D is TRBD1 or TRBD2 (5 bases each). The J call could be wrong; TRBJ2-7 is a better fit for the DNA end. Germline-derived CDR1 and CDR2 are LGHDT and YNNKEL (reference sequence). CDR3 length: 15 amino acids.

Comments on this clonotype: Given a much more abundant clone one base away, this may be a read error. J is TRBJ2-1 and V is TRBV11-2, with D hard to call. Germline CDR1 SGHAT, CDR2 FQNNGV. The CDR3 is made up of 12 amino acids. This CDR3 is CASSLLDNEQLF. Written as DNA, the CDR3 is TGTGCCAGCAGCTTACTAGACAATGAGCAGCTCTTC.

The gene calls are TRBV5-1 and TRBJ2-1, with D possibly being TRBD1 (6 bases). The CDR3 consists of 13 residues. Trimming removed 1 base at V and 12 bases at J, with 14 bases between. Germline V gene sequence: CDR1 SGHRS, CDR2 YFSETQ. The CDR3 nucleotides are TGCGCCAGCAGCTTGTACAGGGAAAGGGGGCAGTTCTTC. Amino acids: CASSLYRERGQFF.

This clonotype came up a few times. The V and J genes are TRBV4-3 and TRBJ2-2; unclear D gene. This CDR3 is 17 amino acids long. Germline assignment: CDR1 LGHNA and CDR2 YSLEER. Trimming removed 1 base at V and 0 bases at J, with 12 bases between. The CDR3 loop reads CASSQVVGGANTGELFF. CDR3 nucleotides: TGCGCCAGCAGCCAAGTTGTCGGCGGCGCGAACACCGGGGAGCTGTTTTTT.

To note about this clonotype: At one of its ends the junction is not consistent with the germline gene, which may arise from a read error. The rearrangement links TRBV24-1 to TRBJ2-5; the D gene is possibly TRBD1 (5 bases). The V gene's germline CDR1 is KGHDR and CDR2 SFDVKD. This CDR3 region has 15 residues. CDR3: CATSDLQGRPETQYF. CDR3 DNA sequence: TGCGCCACCAGTGATTTGCAGGGTAGGCCGGAGACCCAGTACTTC.

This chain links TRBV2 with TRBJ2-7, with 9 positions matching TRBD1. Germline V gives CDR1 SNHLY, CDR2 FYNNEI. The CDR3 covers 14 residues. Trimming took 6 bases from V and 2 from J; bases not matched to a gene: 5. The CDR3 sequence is CASSAGTGPYEQYF. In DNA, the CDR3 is TGTGCCAGCAGCGCCGGGACAGGGCCCTACGAGCAGTACTTC.

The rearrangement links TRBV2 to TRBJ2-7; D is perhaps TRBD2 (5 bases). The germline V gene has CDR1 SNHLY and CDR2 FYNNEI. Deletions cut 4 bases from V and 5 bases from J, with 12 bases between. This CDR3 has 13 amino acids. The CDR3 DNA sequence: TGTGCCAGCAGTGGATCGTACGGGAACGAGCAGTACTTC. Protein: CASSGSYGNEQYF. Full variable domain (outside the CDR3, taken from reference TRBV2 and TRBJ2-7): EPEVTQTPSHQVTQMGQEVILRCVPISNHLYFYWYRQILGQKVEFLVSFYNNEISEKSEIFDDQFSVERPDGSNFTLKIRSTKLEDSAMYFCASSGSYGNEQYFGPGTRLTVT.

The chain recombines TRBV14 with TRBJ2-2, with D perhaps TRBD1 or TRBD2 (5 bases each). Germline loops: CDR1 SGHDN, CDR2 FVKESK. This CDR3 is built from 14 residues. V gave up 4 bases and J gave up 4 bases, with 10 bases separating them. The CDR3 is CASSRGVSTGELFF. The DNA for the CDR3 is TGTGCCAGCAGCCGAGGGGTGAGCACCGGGGAGCTGTTTTTT.

CDR3 in DNA: TGTGCCAGTAGTATACCCGGGAGGGGCCAAGAGACCCAGTACTTC. This gives the protein CASSIPGRGQETQYF. The V and J genes are TRBV19 and TRBJ2-5; TRBD2 agrees at 8 bases. With V trimmed by 2 bases and J by 1 base, 3 bases remained unmatched. Germline loops: CDR1 LNHDA, CDR2 SQIVND (reference sequence). The CDR3 is 15 residues long.

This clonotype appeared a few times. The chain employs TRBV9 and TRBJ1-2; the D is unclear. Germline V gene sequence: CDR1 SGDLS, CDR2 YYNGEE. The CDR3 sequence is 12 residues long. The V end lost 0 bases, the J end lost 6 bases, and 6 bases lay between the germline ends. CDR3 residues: CASSVETNGYTF. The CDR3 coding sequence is TGTGCCAGCAGCGTAGAGACTAATGGCTACACCTTC.

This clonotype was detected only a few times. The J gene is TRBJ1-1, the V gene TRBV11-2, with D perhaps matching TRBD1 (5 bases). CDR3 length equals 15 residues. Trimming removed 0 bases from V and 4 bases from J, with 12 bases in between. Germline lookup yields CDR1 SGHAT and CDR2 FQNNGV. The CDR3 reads CASSLERGIGTEAFF. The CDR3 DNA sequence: TGTGCCAGCAGCTTAGAAAGGGGAATCGGCACTGAAGCTTTCTTT.

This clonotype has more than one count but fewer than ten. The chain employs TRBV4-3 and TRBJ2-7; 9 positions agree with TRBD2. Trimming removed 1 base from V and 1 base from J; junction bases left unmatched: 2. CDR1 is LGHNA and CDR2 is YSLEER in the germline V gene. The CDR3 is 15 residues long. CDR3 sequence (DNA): TGCGCCAGCAGCCAAGTGGCGGGAGGGTCCTACGAGCAGTACTTC. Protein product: CASSQVAGGSYEQYF.

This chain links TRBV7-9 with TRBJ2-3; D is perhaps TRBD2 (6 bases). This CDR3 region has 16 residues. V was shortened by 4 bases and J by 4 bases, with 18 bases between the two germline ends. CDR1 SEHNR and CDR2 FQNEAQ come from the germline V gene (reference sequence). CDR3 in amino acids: CASSSPGLDVSDTQYF. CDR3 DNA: TGTGCCAGCAGCTCGCCGGGACTTGACGTTTCAGATACGCAGTATTTT.

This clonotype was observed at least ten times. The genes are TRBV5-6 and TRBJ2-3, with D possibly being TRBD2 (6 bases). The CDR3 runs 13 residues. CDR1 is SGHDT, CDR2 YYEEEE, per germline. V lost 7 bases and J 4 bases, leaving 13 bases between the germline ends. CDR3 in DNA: TGTGCCAGCTTTCGGGGGAGTGCAGATACGCAGTATTTT. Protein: CASFRGSADTQYF.

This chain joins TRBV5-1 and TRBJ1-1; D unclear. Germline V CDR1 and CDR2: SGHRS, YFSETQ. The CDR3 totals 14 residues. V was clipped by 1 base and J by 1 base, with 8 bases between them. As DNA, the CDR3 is TGCGCCAGCAGCTTGTTGAGCGGGAACACTGAAGCTTTCTTT. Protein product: CASSLLSGNTEAFF. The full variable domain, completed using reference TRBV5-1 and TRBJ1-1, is KAGVTQTPRYLIKTRGQQVTLSCSPISGHRSVSWYQQTPGQGLQFLFEYFSETQRNKGNFPGRFSGRQFSNSRSEMNVSTLELGDSALYLCASSLLSGNTEAFFGQGTRLTVV.

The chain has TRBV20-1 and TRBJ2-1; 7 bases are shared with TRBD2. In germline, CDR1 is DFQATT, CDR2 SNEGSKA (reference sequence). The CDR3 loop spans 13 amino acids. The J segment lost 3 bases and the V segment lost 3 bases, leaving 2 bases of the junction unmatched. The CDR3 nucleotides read TGCAGTGCTAGCCCTAGCGGCTACAATGAGCAGTTCTTC. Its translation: CSASPSGYNEQFF.

CDR3 loop: CSVAPRGSSYNEQFF. CDR3 DNA: TGCAGCGTTGCCCCGAGGGGGAGCTCCTACAATGAGCAGTTCTTC. This sequence joins TRBV29-1 and TRBJ2-1; tentative D call: TRBD1 (6 bases). Trimming left V 4 bases short and J 0 bases short, with 13 bases between. Germline V gives CDR1 SQVTM, CDR2 ANQGSEA. The CDR3 is 15 residues long.

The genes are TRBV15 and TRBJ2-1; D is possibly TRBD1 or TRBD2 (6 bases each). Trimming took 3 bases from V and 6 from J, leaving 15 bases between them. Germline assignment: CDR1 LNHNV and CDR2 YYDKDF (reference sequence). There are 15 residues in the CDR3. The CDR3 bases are TGTGCCACCAGCAGGGAATCGGAGGGGGGCAATGAGCAGTTCTTC. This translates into CATSRESEGGNEQFF. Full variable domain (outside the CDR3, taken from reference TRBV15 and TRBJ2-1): DAMVIQNPRYQVTQFGKPVTLSCSQTLNHNVMYWYQQKSSQAPKLLFHYYDKDFNNEADTPDNFQSRRPNTSFCFLDIRSPGLGDTAMYLCATSRESEGGNEQFFGPGTRLTVL.

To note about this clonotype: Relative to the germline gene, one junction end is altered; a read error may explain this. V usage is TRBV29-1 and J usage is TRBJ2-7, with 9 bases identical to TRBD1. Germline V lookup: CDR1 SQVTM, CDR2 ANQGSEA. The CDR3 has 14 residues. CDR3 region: CGVVIRDRAYEQYF. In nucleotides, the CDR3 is TGCGGCGTAGTTATCCGGGACAGGGCGTACGAGCAGTACTTC.

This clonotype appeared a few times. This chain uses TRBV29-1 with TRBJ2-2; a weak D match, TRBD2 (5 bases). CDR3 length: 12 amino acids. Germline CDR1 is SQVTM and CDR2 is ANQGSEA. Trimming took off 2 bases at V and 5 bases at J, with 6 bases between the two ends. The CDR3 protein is CSVERRTGELFF. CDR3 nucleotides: TGCAGCGTTGAACGGAGGACCGGGGAGCTGTTTTTT.

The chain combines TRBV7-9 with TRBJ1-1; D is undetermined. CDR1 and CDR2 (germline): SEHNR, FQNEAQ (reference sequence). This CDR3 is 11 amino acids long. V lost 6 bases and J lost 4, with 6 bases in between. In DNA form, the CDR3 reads TGTGCCAGCAGGACGACCACTGAAGCTTTCTTT. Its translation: CASRTTTEAFF.

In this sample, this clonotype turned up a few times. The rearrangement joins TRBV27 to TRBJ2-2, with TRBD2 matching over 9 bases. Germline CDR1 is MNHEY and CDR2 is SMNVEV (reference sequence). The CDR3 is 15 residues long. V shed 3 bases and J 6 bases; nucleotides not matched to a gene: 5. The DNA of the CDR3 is TGTGCCAGCAGTTTCGGCGGGAGGGCCTCCGGGGAGCTGTTTTTT. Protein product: CASSFGGRASGELFF.

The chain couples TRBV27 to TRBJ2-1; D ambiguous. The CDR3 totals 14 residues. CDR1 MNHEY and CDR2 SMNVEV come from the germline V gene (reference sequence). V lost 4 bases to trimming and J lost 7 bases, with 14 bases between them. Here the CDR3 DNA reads TGTGCCAGCAGTTCTTCAGAAATAGGGAATGAGCAGTTCTTC. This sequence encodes CASSSSEIGNEQFF.

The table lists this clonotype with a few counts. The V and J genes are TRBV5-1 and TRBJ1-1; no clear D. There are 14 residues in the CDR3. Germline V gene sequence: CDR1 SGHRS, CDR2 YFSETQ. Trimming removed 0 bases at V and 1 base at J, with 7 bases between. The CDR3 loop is CASSLDDPNTEAFF. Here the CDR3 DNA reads TGCGCCAGCAGCTTGGATGACCCGAACACTGAAGCTTTCTTT.

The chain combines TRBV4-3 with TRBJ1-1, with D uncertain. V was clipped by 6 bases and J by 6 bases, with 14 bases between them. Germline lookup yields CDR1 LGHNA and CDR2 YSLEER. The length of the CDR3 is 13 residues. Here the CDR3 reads CASSPGLRAEAFF. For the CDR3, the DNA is TGCGCCAGCAGTCCGGGTCTTCGGGCTGAAGCTTTCTTT.

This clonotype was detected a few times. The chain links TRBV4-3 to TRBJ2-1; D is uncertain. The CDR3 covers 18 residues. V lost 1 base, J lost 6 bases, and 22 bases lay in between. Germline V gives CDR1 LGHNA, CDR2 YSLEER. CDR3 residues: CASSQAQNSETWGNEQFF. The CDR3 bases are TGCGCCAGCAGCCAAGCGCAGAACAGCGAGACGTGGGGCAATGAGCAGTTCTTC.

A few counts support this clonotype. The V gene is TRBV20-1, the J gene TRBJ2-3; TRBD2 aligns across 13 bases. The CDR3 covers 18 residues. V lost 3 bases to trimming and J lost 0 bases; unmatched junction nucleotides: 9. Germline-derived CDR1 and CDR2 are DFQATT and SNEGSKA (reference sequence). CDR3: CSARSPRTSGGSTDTQYF. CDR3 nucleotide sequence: TGCAGTGCTAGGTCTCCGCGGACTAGCGGGGGCAGCACAGATACGCAGTATTTT.

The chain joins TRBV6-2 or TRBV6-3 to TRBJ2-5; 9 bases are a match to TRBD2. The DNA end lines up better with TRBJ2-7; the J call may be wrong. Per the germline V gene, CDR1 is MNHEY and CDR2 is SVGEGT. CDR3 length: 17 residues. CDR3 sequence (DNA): TGTGCCAGCAGTTATCCGAAGACCACCGGGACTAGCAACGAGCAGTACTTC. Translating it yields CASSYPKTTGTSNEQYF.

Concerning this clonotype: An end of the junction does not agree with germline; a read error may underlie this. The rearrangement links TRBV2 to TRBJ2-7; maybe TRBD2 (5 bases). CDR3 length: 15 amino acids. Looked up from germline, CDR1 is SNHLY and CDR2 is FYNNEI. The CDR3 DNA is TGTGCCAGCAGTGAGTTGTACCCGGGGAACTACGTGCAGTACTTC. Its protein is CASSELYPGNYVQYF.

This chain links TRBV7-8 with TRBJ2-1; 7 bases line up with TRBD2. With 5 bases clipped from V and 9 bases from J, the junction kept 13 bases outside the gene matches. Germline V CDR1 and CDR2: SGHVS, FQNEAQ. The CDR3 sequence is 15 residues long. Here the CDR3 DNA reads TGTGCCAGCAGCCCGCGTCGGGGGGTTTCGGGTGAGCAGTTCTTC. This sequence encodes CASSPRRGVSGEQFF.